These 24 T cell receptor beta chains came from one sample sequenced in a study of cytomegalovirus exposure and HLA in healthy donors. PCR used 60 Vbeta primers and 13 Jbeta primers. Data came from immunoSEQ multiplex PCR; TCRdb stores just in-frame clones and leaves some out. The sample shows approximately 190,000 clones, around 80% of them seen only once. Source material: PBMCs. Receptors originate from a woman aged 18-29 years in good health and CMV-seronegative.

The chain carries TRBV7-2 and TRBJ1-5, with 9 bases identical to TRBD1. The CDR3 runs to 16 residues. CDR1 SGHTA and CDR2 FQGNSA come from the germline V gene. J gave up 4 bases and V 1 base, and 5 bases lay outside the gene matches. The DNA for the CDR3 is TGTGCCAGCAGCTTAGAGGGGACAGGGAATAATCAGCCCCAGCATTTT. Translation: CASSLEGTGNNQPQHF.

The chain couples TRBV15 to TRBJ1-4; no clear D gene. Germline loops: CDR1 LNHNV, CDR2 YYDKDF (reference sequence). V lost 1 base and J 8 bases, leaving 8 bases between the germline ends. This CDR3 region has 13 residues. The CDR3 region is CATSRASGEKLFF. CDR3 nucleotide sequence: TGTGCCACCAGCAGAGCCAGTGGCGAAAAACTGTTTTTT.

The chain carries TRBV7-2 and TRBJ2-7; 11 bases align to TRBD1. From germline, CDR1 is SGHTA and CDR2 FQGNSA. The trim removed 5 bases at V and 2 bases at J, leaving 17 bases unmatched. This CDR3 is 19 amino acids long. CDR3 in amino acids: CASSHEGTGGGQNPYEQYF. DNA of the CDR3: TGTGCCAGCAGCCACGAGGGGACAGGGGGAGGCCAAAACCCCTACGAGCAGTACTTC.

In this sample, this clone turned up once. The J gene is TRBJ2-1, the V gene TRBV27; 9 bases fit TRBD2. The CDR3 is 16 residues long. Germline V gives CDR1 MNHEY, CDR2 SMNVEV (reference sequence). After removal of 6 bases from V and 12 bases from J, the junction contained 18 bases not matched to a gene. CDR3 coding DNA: TGTGCCAGCAGAACCCTGCGGGAGGGCCGAGGGTCGTCGCAGTTCTTC. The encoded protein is CASRTLREGRGSSQFF.

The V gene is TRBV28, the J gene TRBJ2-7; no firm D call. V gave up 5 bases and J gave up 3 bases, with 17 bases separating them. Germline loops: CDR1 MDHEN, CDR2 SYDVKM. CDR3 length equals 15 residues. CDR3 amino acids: CASSPELELYYEQYF. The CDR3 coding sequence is TGTGCCAGCAGTCCCGAATTAGAACTATACTACGAGCAGTACTTC.

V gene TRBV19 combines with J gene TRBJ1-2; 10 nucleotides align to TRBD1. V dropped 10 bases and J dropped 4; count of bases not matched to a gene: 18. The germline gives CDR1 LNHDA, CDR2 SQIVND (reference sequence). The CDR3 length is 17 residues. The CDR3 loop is CATLAWGQGFGVYGYTF. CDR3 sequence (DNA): TGTGCCACCCTGGCTTGGGGACAGGGGTTCGGCGTCTATGGCTACACCTTC.

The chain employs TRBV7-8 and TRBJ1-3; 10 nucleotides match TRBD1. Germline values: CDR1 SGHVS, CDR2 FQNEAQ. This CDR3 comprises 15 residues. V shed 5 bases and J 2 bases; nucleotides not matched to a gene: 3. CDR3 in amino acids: CASSGGTGAGNTIYF. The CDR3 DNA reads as TGTGCCAGCAGCGGCGGGACAGGGGCTGGAAACACCATATATTTT.

CDR3 sequence (DNA): TGTGCCAGCAGTGATAGGGGGGGGAGTAATGAAAAACTGTTTTTT. Amino acids: CASSDRGGSNEKLFF. The chain employs TRBV2 and TRBJ1-4, with a tentative D call TRBD1 (6 bases). Deletions cut 3 bases from V and 4 bases from J, with 12 bases between. The CDR3 runs 15 residues. Germline CDR1 reads SNHLY; CDR2 reads FYNNEI.

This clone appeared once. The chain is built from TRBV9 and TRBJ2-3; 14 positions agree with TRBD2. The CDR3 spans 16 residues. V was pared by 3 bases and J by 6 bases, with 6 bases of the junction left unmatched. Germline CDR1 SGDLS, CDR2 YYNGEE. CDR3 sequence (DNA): TGTGCCAGCAGCGCCGGGACTAGCGGGAGATGGGATACGCAGTATTTT. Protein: CASSAGTSGRWDTQYF.

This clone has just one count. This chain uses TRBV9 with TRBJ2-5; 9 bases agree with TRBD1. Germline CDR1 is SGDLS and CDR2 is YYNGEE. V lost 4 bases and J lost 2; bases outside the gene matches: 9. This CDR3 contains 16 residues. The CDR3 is CASSKSRDREQETQYF. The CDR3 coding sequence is TGTGCCAGCAGCAAAAGTCGGGACAGGGAGCAAGAGACCCAGTACTTC. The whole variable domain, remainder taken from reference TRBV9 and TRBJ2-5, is DSGVTQTPKHLITATGQRVTLRCSPRSGDLSVYWYQQSLDQGLQFLIQYYNGEERAKGNILERFSAQQFPDLHSELNLSSLELGDSALYFCASSKSRDREQETQYFGPGTRLLVL.

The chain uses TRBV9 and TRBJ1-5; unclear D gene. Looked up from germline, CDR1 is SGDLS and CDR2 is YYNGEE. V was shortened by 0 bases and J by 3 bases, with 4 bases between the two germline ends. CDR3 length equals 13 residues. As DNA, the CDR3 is TGTGCCAGCAGCGTAGGTATCAATCAGCCCCAGCATTTT. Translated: CASSVGINQPQHF.

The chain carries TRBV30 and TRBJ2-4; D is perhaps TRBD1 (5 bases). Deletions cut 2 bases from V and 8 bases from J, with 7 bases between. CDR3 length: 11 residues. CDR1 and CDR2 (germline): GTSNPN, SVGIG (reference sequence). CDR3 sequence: CAWSIQDIQYF. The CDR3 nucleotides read TGTGCCTGGAGTATACAGGACATTCAGTACTTC. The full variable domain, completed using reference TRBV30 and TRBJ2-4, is SQTIHQWPATLVQPVGSPLSLECTVEGTSNPNLYWYRQAAGRGLQLLFYSVGIGQISSEVPQNLSASRPQDRQFILSSKKLLLSDSGFYLCAWSIQDIQYFGAGTRLSVL.

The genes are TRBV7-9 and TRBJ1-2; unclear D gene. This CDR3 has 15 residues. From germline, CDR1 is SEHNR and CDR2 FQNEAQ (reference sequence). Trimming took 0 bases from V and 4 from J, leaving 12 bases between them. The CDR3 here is CASSLAPGGFYGYTF. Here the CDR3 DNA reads TGTGCCAGCAGCTTAGCCCCCGGCGGCTTCTATGGCTACACCTTC. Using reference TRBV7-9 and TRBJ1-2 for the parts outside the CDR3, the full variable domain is DTGVSQNPRHKITKRGQNVTFRCDPISEHNRLYWYRQTLGQGPEFLTYFQNEAQLEKSRLLSDRFSAERPKGSFSTLEIQRTEQGDSAMYLCASSLAPGGFYGYTFGSGTRLTVV.

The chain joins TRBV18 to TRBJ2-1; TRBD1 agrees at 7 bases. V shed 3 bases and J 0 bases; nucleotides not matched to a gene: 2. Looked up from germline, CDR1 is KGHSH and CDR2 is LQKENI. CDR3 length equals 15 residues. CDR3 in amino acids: CASSPDRSSYNEQFF. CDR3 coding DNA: TGTGCCAGCTCACCGGACAGGAGCTCCTACAATGAGCAGTTCTTC. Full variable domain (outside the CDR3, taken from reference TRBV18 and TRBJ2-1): NAGVMQNPRHLVRRRGQEARLRCSPMKGHSHVYWYRQLPEEGLKFMVYLQKENIIDESGMPKERFSAEFPKEGPSILRIQQVVRGDSAAYFCASSPDRSSYNEQFFGPGTRLTVL.

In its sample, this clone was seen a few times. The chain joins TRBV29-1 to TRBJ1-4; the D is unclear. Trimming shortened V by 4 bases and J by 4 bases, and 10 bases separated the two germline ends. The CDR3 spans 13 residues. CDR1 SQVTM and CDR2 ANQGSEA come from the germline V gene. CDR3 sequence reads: CSVAGRLNEKLFF. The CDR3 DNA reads TGCAGCGTTGCAGGCCGCCTTAATGAAAAACTGTTTTTT.

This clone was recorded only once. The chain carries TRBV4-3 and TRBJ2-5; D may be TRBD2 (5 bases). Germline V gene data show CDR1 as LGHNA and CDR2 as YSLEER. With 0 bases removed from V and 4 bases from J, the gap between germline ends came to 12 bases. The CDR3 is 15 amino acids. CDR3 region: CASSQDVGEGETQYF. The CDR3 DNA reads TGCGCCAGCAGCCAAGATGTGGGAGAAGGAGAGACCCAGTACTTC.

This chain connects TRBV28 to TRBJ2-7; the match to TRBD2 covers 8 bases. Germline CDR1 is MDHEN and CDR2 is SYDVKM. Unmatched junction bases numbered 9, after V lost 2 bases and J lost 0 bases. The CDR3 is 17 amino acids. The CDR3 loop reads CASSLTGGRRSSYEQYF. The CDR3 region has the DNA TGTGCCAGCAGTTTAACGGGCGGGAGGAGGAGCTCCTACGAGCAGTACTTC.

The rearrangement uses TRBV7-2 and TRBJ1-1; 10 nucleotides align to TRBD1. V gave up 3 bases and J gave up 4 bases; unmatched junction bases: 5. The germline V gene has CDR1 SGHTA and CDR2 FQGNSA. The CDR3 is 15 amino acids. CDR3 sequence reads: CASSLTGGGATEAFF. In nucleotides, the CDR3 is TGTGCCAGCAGCTTGACAGGGGGCGGGGCCACTGAAGCTTTCTTT.

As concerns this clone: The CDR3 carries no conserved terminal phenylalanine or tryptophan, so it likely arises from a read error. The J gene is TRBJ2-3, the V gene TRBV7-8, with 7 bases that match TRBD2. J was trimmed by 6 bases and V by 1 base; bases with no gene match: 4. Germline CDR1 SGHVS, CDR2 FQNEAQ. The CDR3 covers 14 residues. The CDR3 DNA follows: TGTGCCAGCAGCTTAGGCGGGAGCTGGGATACGCAGTATTCT. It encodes CASSLGGSWDTQYS.

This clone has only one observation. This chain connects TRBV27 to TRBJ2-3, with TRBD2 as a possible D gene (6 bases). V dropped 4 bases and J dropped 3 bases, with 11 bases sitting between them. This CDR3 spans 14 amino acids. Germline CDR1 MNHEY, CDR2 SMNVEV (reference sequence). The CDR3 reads CASSYSLATDTQYF. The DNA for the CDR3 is TGTGCCAGCAGTTATTCCCTAGCGACAGATACGCAGTATTTT.

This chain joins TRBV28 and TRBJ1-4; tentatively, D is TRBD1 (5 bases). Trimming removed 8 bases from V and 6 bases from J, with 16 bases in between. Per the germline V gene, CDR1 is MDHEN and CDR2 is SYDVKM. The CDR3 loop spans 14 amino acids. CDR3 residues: CASLGQPGDEKLFF. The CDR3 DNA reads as TGTGCCAGCCTTGGACAACCGGGCGATGAAAAACTGTTTTTT.

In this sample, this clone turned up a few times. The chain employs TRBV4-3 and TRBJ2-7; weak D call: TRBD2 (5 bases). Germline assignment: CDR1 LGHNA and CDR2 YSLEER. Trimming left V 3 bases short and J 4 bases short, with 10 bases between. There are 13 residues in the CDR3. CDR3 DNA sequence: TGCGCCAGCAGCCAGGGAACTAGTTACGAGCAGTACTTC. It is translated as CASSQGTSYEQYF.

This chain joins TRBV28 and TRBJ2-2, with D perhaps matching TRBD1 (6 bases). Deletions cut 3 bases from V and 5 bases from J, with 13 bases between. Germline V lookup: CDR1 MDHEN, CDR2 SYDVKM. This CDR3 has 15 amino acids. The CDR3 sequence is CASSFRARGTGELFF. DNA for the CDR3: TGTGCCAGCAGTTTCCGGGCAAGGGGGACCGGGGAGCTGTTTTTT. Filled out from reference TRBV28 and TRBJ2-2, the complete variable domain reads DVKVTQSSRYLVKRTGEKVFLECVQDMDHENMFWYRQDPGLGLRLIYFSYDVKMKEKGDIPEGYSVSREKKERFSLILESASTNQTSMYLCASSFRARGTGELFFGEGSRLTVL.

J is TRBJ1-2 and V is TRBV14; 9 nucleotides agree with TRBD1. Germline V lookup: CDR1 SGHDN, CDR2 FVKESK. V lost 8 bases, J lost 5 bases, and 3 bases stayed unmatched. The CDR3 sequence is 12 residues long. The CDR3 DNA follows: TGTGCCAGCGGAGACAGGGGGTATGGCTACACCTTC. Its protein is CASGDRGYGYTF.